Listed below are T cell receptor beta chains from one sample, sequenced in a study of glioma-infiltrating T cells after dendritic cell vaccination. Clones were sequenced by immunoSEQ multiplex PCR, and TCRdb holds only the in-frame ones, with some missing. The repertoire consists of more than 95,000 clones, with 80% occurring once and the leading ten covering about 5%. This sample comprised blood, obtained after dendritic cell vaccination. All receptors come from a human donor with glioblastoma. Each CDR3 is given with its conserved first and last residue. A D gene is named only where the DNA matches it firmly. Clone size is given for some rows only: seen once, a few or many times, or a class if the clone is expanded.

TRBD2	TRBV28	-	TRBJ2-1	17	TGTGCCAGCAGTTTATCGGTACTAGCGGGGGGGCGTGATGAGCAGTTCTTC	CASSLSVLAGGRDEQFF
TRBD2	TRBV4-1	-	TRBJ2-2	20	TGCGCCAGCAGCCTCATCACCGGGACTAGCGGGGGGGCCTTAAGCGGGGAGCTGTTTTTT	CASSLITGTSGGALSGELFF
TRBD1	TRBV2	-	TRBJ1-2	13	TGTGCCAGCAGGGGCGGACAGGGGTATGGCTACACCTTC	CASRGGQGYGYTF
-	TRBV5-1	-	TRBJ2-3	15	TGCGCCAGCAGCTTGGCCAGCGATGGCACAGATACGCAGTATTTT	CASSLASDGTDTQYF
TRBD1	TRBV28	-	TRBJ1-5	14	TGTGCCAGCAGCCGGGACAGTTGGGTTCAGCCCCAGCATTTT	CASSRDSWVQPQHF
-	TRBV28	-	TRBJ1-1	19	TGTGCCAGCAGCTTAACTATGGGGGGAGGTTTTCCAATGAACACTGAAGCTTTCTTT	CASSLTMGGGFPMNTEAFF
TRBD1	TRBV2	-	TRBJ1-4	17	TGTGCCAGCAGTGTACAACTCCTCAGGGGGAGAGGAGAAAAACTGTTTTTT	CASSVQLLRGRGEKLFF
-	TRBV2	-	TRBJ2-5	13	TGTGCCAGCGGGACTCCGTACCAAGAGACCCAGTACTTC	CASGTPYQETQYF
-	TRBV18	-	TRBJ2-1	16	TGTGCCAGCTCACCCGGCCGGGGGGCGTCCTACAATGAGCAGTTCTTC	CASSPGRGASYNEQFF
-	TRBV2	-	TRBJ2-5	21	TGTGCCAGCAGTGATCCGCCCCCTCATCCTAGGCAGAAGAGCAAGTGGGAGACCCAGTACTTC	CASSDPPPHPRQKSKWETQYF
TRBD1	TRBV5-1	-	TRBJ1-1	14	TGCGCCAGCAGGAGACAGGGCCTGAACACTGAAGCTTTCTTT	CASRRQGLNTEAFF
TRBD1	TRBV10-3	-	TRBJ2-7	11	TGTGCCACCCAGGGGGCCTACGAGCAGTACTTC	CATQGAYEQYF
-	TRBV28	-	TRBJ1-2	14	TGTGCCAGTCTGACGGAAACAGGGTTCTATGGCTACACCTTC	CASLTETGFYGYTF
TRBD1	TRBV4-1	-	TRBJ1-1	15	TGCGCCAGTAGGGACAGGCCTCGGATGAACACTGAAGCTTTCTTT	CASRDRPRMNTEAFF
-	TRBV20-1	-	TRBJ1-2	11	TGCAGTGCTAGGGGGGGGACCCCGATCACCTTC	CSARGGTPITF
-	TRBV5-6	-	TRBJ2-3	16	TGTGCCAGCAGCTTGGTGGCAGGGGGGTACACAGATACGCAGTATTTT	CASSLVAGGYTDTQYF
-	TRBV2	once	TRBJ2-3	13	TGTGCCAGACACAGGTCGAGCACAGATACGCAGTATTTT	CARHRSSTDTQYF
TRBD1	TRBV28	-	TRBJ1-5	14	TGTGCCAGCAGAAATGGACAGGGATATCAGCCCCAGCATTTT	CASRNGQGYQPQHF
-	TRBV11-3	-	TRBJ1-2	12	TGTGCCAGCAGCTTAACTGACTATGGCTACACCTTC	CASSLTDYGYTF
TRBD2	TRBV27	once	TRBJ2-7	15	TGTGCCAGCAGCCGGACTAGCGGGAGCAAGTACGAGCAGTACTTC	CASSRTSGSKYEQYF
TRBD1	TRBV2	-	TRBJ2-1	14	TGTGCCAGCATCCCGGGACAGGGATACAATGAGCAGTTCTTC	CASIPGQGYNEQFF
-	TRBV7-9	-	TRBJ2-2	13	TGTGCCAACACTAGCCCGAACACCGGGGAGCTGTTTTTT	CANTSPNTGELFF
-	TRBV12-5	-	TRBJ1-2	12	TGTGCTAGTGGCAGGGATTACTATGGCTACACCTTC	CASGRDYYGYTF